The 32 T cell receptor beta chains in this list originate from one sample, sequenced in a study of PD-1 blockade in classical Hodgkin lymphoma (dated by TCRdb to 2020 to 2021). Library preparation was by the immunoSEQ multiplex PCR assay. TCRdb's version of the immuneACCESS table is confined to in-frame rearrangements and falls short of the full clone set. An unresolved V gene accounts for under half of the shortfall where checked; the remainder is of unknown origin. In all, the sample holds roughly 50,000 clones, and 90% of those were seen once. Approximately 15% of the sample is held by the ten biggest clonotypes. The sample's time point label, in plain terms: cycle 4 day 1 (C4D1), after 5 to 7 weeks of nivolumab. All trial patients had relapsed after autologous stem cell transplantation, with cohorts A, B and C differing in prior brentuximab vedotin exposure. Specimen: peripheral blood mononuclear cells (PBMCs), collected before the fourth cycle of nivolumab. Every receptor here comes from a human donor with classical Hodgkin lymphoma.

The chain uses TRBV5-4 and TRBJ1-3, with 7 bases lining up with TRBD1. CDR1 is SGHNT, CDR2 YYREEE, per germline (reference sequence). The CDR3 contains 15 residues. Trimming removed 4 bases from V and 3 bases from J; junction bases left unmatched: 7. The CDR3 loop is CASSPGQSGGNTIYF. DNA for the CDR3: TGTGCCAGCAGCCCGGGACAGTCAGGTGGAAACACCATATATTTT.

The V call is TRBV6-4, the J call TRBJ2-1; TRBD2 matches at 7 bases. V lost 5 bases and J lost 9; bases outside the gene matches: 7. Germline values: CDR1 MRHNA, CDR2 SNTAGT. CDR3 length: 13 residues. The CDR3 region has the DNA TGTGCCAGCAGTCCTGAGCGGGATAGTGAGCAGTTCTTC. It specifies CASSPERDSEQFF.

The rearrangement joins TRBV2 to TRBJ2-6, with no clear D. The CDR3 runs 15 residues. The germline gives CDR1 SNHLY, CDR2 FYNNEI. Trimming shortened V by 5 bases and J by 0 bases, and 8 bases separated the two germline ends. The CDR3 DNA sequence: TGTGCCAGCAGTTACGGAAGCTCTGGGGCCAACGTCCTGACTTTC. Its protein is CASSYGSSGANVLTF.

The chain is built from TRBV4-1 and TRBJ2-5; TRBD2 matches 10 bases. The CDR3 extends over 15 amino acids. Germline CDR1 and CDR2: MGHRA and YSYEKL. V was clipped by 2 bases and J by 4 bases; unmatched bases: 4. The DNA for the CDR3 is TGCGCCAGCAGCCAACTAGCGGGAGAGTCAGAGACCCAGTACTTC. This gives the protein CASSQLAGESETQYF.

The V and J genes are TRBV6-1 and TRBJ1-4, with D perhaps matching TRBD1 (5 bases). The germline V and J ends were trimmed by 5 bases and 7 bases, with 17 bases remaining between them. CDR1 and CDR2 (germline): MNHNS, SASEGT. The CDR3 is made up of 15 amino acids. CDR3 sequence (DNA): TGTGCCAGCAGTCAAGGAGGGGACTCAAGTGAAAAACTGTTTTTT. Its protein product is CASSQGGDSSEKLFF.

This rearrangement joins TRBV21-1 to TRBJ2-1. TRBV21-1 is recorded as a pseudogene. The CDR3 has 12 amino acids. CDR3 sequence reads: CASSRKGNEQFF. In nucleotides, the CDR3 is TGTGCCAGCAGCCGGAAGGGTAATGAGCAGTTCTTC.

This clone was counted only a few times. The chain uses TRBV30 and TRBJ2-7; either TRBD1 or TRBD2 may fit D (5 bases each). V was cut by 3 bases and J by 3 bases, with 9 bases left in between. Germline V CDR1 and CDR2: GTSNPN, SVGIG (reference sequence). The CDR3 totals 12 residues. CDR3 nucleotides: TGTGCCTGGAGAGAGGGGCTCTACGAGCAGTACTTC. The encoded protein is CAWREGLYEQYF.

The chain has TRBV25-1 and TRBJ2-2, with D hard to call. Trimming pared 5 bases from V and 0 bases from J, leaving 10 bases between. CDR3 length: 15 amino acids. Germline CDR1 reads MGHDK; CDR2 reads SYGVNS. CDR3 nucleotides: TGTGCCAGCAGTAGAGACACGACGAACACCGGGGAGCTGTTTTTT. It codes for CASSRDTTNTGELFF.

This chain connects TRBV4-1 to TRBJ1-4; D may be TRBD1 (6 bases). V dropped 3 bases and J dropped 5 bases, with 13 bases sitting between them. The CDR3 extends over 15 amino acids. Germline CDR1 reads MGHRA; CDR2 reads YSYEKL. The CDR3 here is CASSHSPGVNEKLFF. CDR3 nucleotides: TGCGCCAGCAGCCATAGTCCAGGGGTGAATGAAAAACTGTTTTTT.

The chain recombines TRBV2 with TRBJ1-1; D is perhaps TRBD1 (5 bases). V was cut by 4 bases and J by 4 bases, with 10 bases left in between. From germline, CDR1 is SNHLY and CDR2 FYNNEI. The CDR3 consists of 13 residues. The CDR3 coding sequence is TGTGCCAGCAGTGTCGGGGGTGGCACTGAAGCTTTCTTT. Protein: CASSVGGGTEAFF.

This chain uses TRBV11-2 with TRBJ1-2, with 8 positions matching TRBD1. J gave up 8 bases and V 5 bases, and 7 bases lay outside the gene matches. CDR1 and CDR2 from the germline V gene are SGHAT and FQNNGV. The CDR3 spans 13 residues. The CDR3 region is CASSADRVRGYTF. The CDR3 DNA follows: TGTGCCAGCAGCGCGGACAGGGTGCGGGGCTACACCTTC.

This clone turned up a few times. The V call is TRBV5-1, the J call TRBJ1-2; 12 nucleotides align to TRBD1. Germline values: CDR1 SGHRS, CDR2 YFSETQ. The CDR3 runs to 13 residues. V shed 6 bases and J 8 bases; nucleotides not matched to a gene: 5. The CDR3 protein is CASTRDRGQGYTF. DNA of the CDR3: TGCGCCAGCACTCGGGACAGGGGGCAAGGCTACACCTTC.

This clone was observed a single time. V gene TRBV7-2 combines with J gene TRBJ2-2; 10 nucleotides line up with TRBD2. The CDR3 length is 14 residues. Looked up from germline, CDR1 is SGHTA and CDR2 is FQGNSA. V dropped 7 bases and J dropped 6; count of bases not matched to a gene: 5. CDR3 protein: CASKEREGAGELFF. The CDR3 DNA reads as TGTGCCAGCAAGGAGCGGGAGGGCGCCGGGGAGCTGTTTTTT.

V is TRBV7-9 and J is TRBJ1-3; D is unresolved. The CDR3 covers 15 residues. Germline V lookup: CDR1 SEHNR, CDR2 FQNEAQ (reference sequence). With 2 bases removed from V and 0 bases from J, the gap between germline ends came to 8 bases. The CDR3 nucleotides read TGTGCCAGCAGCTTACGACGGTCCTCTGGAAACACCATATATTTT. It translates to CASSLRRSSGNTIYF. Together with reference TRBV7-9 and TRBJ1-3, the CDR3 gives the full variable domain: DTGVSQNPRHKITKRGQNVTFRCDPISEHNRLYWYRQTLGQGPEFLTYFQNEAQLEKSRLLSDRFSAERPKGSFSTLEIQRTEQGDSAMYLCASSLRRSSGNTIYFGEGSWLTVV.

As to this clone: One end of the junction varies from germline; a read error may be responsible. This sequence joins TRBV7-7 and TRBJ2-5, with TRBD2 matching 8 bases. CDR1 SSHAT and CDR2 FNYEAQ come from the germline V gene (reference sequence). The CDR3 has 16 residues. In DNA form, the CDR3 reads TGTGCTAGCAGCTTAAGTACTAGCGGCCCCCAAGAGACCCAGTACTTC. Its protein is CASSLSTSGPQETQYF. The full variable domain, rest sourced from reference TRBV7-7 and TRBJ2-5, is GAGVSQSPRYKVTKRGQDVTLRCDPISSHATLYWYQQALGQGPEFLTYFNYEAQPDKSGLPSDRFSAERPEGSISTLTIQRTEQRDSAMYRCASSLSTSGPQETQYFGPGTRLLVL.

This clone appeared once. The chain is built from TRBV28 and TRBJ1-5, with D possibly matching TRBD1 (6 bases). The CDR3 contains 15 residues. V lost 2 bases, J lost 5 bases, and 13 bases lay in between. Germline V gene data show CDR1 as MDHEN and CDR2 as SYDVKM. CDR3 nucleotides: TGTGCCAGCAGTTTACCGACAGGTGGAGATCAGCCCCAGCATTTT. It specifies CASSLPTGGDQPQHF.

The CDR3 DNA reads TGTGCCAGCAGTTTGGTAGGGCTGCGGGCCGGGGAGCTGTTTTTT. Protein product: CASSLVGLRAGELFF. The chain couples TRBV27 to TRBJ2-2, with D maybe TRBD2 (5 bases). The length of the CDR3 is 15 residues. The ends were cut back, 3 bases at V and 6 bases at J, with 14 bases in the middle. From germline, CDR1 is MNHEY and CDR2 SMNVEV (reference sequence).

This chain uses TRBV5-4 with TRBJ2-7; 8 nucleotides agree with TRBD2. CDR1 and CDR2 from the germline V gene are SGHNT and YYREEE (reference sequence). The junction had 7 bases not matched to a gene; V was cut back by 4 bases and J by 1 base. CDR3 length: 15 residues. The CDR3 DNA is TGTGCCAGCAGCCCTTATAGCGGGGTATCCTACGAGCAGTACTTC. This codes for CASSPYSGVSYEQYF.

The DNA of the CDR3 is TGTGCCAGCAGTTACCTAGCGGGAGTAAGCTCCTACGAGCAGTACTTC. It specifies CASSYLAGVSSYEQYF. V usage is TRBV6-5 and J usage is TRBJ2-7, with 10 bases lining up with TRBD2. Germline V lookup: CDR1 MNHEY, CDR2 SVGAGI. After removal of 2 bases from V and 0 bases from J, the junction contained 4 bases not matched to a gene. CDR3 length equals 16 residues.

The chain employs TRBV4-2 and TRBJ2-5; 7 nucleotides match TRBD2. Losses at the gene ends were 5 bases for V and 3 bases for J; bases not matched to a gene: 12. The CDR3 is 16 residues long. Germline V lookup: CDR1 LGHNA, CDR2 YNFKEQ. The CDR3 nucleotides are TGTGCCAGCAGCTCCCCGCTAGCGGAGGGAGAAGAGACCCAGTACTTC. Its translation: CASSSPLAEGEETQYF.

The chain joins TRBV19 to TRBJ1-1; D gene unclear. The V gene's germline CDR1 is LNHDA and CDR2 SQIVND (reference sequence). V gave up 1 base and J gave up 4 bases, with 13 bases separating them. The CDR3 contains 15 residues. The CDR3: CASSIGLGWSTEAFF. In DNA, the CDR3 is TGTGCCAGTAGTATAGGCCTCGGGTGGAGCACTGAAGCTTTCTTT.

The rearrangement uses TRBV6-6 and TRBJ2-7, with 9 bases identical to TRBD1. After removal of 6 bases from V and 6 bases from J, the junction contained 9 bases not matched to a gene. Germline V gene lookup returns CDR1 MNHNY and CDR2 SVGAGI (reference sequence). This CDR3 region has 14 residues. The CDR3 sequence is CASRPRQGGGEQYF. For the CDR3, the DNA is TGTGCCAGCAGACCTAGACAGGGGGGCGGCGAGCAGTACTTC.

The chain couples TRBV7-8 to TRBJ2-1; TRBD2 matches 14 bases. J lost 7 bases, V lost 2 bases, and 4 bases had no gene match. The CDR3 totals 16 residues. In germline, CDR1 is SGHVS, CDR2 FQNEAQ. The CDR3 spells CASSLTGTSGGNEQFF. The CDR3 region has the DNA TGTGCCAGCAGCTTAACCGGGACTAGCGGGGGTAATGAGCAGTTCTTC.

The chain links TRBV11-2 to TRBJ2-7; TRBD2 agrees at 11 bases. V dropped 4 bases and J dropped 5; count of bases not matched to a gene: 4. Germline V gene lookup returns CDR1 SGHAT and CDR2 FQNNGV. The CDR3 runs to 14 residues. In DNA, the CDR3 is TGTGCCAGCAGCTCGCGACTAGCGGGAAACGAGCAGTACTTC. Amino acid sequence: CASSSRLAGNEQYF.

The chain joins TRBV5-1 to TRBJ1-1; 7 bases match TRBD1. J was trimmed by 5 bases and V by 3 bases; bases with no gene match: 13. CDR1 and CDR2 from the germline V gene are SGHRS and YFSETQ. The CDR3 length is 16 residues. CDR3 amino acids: CASSWKGAPPRTEAFF. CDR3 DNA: TGCGCCAGCAGCTGGAAGGGGGCGCCCCCGCGGACTGAAGCTTTCTTT.

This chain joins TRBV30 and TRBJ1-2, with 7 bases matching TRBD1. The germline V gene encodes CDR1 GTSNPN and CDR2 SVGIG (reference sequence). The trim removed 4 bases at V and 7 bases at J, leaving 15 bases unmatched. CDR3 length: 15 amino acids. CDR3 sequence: CAWTSVGGAPRGYTF. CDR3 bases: TGTGCCTGGACTTCGGTAGGGGGCGCCCCGCGTGGCTACACCTTC.

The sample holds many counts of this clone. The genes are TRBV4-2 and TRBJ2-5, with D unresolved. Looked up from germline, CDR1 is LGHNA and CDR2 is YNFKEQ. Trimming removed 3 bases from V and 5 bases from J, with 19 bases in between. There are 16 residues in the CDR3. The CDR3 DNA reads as TGTGCCAGCAGCCAGACCGAAGCGACCCTGGGGGAGACCCAGTACTTC. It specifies CASSQTEATLGETQYF.

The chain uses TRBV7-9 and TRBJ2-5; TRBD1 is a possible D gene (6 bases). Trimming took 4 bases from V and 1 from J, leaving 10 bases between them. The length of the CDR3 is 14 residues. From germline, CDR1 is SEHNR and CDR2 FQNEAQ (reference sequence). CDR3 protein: CASSYTGIQETQYF. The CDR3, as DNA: TGTGCCAGCAGCTATACAGGGATCCAAGAGACCCAGTACTTC.

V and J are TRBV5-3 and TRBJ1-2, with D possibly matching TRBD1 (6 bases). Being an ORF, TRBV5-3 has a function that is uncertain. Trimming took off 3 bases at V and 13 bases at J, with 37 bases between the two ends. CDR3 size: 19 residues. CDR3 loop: CARSSRQAPRSYVICRCTF. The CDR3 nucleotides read TGTGCCAGAAGCTCGAGACAGGCGCCCCGATCGTATGTGATATGTCGATGCACCTTC.

For the CDR3, the DNA is TGTGCCAGCTCGCACCCGGGACGGAACTACGAGCAGTACTTC. Encoded protein: CASSHPGRNYEQYF. The chain combines TRBV18 with TRBJ2-7; D may match TRBD1 or TRBD2 (5 bases each). This CDR3 comprises 14 residues. The germline V gene has CDR1 KGHSH and CDR2 LQKENI. The V end was cut by 6 bases, the J end by 3 bases, with 15 bases between.

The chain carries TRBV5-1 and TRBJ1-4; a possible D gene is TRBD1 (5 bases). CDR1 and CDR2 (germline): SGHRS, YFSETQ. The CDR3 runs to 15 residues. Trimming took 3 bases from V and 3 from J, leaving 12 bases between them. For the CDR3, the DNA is TGCGCCAGCAGCTCCCTGACAGCAGCTAATGAAAAACTGTTTTTT. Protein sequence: CASSSLTAANEKLFF. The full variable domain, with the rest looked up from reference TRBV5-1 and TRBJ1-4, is KAGVTQTPRYLIKTRGQQVTLSCSPISGHRSVSWYQQTPGQGLQFLFEYFSETQRNKGNFPGRFSGRQFSNSRSEMNVSTLELGDSALYLCASSSLTAANEKLFFGSGTQLSVL.

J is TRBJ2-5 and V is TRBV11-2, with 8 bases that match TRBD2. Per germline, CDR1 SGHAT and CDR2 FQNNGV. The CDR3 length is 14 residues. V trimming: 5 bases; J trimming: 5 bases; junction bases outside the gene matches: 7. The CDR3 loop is CASSLYSGTETQYF. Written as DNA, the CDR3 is TGTGCCAGCAGCCTTTATAGCGGGACGGAGACCCAGTACTTC.